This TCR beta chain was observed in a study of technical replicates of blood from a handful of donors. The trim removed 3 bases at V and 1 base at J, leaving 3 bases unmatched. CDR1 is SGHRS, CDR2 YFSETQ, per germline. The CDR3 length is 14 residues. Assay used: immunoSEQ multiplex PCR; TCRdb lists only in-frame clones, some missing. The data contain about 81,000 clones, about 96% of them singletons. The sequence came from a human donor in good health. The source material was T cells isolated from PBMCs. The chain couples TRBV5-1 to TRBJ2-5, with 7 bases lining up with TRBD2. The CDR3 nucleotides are TGCGCCAGCAGCTCGACGGGGGGCCAAGAGACCCAGTACTTC. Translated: CASSSTGGQETQYF.